Listed here is a single T cell receptor (beta chain). Its antigen is undetermined. These data come from a study of T cell responses to AZD1222 COVID-19 vaccine. Overall study results and limits: Breadth and depth of Spike-specific TCRs rose after two AZD1222 doses.

Repertoires were generated with immunoSEQ multiplex PCR, while TCRdb's copy carries only in-frame clones and drops some. The sample holds 90,000 to 150,000 clones, about 88% seen once. The germline V gene has CDR1 SEHNR and CDR2 FQNEAQ (reference sequence). The CDR3 loop spans 11 amino acids. V lost 6 bases to trimming and J lost 4 bases, with 6 bases between them. The receptor was derived from an adult in good health. The genes are TRBV7-9 and TRBJ1-2; D uncertain. The sequencing used peripheral blood, collected on day 0 of AZD1222 vaccination. Here the CDR3 DNA reads TGTGCCAGCAGTATGAGCTATGGCTACACCTTC. Residues: CASSMSYGYTF.